The following is a TCR beta chain sequence with its context. Libraries were prepared by immunoSEQ multiplex PCR; TCRdb keeps only in-frame clonotypes and omits some of them. Of 150,000 to 200,000 clones in the sample, 75% to 85% were seen once. The CDR3 runs to 16 residues. The V gene's germline CDR1 is MGHRA and CDR2 YSYEKL. Unmatched junction bases numbered 8, after V lost 0 bases and J lost 6 bases. This entry is derived from a study of blood T cell repertoires in COVID-19. Study background: T cells, B-cell-depleted T cells, or PBMCs provided the cDNA or gDNA that served as material.

Sequenced: peripheral blood. The V call is TRBV4-1, the J call TRBJ2-3; 8 bases map to TRBD2. The receptor's source is a human donor in a cohort sampled during active COVID-19. The CDR3 DNA is TGCGCCAGCAGCCAAGACGGGGGACTAGGACGGGATACGCAGTATTTT. This gives the protein CASSQDGGLGRDTQYF.